The 5 T cell receptor beta chains listed next were all sequenced from one sample in a study of early T cells in non-severe SARS-CoV-2 infection. TCRdb reprocessed the 5' RACE reads via MiXCR and lists one record per CDR3 protein. The sample shows some 61,000 distinct CDR3 sequences, 7.5% to 9% of them seen only once. The input for sequencing was whole blood, taken at baseline. The receptor set was obtained from an adult who was a healthcare worker with PCR-confirmed SARS-CoV-2 infection or an uninfected control (not recorded which).

Ten or more counts support this clonotype. The chain carries TRBV6-1 and TRBJ2-3; D is ambiguous. Germline values: CDR1 MNHNS, CDR2 SASEGT. The CDR3 length is 13 residues. Deletions cut 5 bases from V and 2 bases from J, with 8 bases between. CDR3 sequence: CASSFEDTDTQYF. The CDR3 nucleotides read TGTGCCAGCAGTTTTGAAGACACAGATACGCAGTATTTT.

V and J are TRBV7-8 and TRBJ2-3; D is tentatively TRBD1 or TRBD2 (7 bases each). The germline CDR1 and CDR2 sequences are SGHVS and FQNEAQ. The CDR3 length is 15 residues. V lost 5 bases and J lost 4, with 16 bases in between. CDR3 nucleotides: TGTGCCAGCAGCGAAGGGAGGGGGCGCGCAGATACGCAGTATTTT. This sequence encodes CASSEGRGRADTQYF.

The chain employs TRBV5-1 and TRBJ2-7; no clear D gene. The V end was cut by 0 bases, the J end by 6 bases, with 13 bases between. The V gene's germline CDR1 is SGHRS and CDR2 YFSETQ. CDR3 length: 14 residues. CDR3: CASSLGRPTGEQYF. The CDR3 coding sequence is TGCGCCAGCAGCTTGGGCAGACCTACGGGCGAGCAGTACTTC.

This clonotype was counted only a few times. This sequence joins TRBV29-1 and TRBJ1-1; D gene unclear. The germline V gene encodes CDR1 SQVTM and CDR2 ANQGSEA. CDR3 size: 11 residues. V was pared by 2 bases and J by 0 bases, with 1 base between. The CDR3 region is CSVELNTEAFF. As DNA, the CDR3 is TGCAGCGTTGAACTGAACACTGAAGCTTTCTTT.

The chain uses TRBV18 and TRBJ2-5; D unresolved. Trimming left V 6 bases short and J 0 bases short, with 5 bases between. The CDR3 extends over 12 amino acids. Germline V gene sequence: CDR1 KGHSH, CDR2 LQKENI. The CDR3, as DNA: TGTGCCAGCTCGCAGGACCAAGAGACCCAGTACTTC. This sequence encodes CASSQDQETQYF. Full variable domain (outside the CDR3, taken from reference TRBV18 and TRBJ2-5): NAGVMQNPRHLVRRRGQEARLRCSPMKGHSHVYWYRQLPEEGLKFMVYLQKENIIDESGMPKERFSAEFPKEGPSILRIQQVVRGDSAAYFCASSQDQETQYFGPGTRLLVL.